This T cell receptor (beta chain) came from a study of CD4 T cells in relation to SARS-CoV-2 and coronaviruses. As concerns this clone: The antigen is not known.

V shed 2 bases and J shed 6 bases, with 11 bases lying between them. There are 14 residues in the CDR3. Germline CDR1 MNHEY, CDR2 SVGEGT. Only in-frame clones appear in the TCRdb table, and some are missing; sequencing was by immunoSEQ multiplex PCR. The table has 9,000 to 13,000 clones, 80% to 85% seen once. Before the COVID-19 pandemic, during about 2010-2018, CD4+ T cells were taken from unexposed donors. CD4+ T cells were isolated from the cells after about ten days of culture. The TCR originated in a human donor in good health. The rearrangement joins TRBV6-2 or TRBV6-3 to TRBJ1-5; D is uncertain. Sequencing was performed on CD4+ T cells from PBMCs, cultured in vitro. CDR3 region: CASSYLGGTQPQHF. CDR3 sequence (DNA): TGTGCCAGCAGTTACCTCGGAGGAACTCAGCCCCAGCATTTT.